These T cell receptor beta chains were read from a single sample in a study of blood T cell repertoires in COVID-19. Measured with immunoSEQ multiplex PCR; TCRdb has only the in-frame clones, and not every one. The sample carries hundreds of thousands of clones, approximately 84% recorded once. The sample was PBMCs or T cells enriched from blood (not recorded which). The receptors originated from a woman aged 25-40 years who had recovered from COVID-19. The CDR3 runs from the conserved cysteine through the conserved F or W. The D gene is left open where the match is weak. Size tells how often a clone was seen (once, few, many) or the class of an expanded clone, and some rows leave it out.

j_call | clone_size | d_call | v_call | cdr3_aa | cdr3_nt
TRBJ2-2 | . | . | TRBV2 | CASSVDWLNTGELFF | TGTGCCAGCAGTGTGGACTGGCTGAACACCGGGGAGCTGTTTTTT
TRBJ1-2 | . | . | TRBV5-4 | CASSLTDMSYTF | TGTGCCAGCAGCTTGACAGACATGAGCTACACCTTC
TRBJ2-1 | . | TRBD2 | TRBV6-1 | CASSEVRRGGLFSYNEQFF | TGTGCCAGCAGTGAAGTAAGGCGGGGGGGCCTGTTCTCCTACAATGAGCAGTTCTTC
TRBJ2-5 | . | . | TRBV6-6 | CASSQQETQYF | TGTGCCAGCAGCCAACAAGAGACCCAGTACTTC
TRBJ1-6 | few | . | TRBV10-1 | CASSPRGPDSPLHF | TGCGCCAGCAGCCCCAGGGGCCCGGATTCACCCCTCCACTTT
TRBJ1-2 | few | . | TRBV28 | CASHNTYYGYTF | TGTGCCAGCCATAATACATACTATGGCTACACCTTC
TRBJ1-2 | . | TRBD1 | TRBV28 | CASRRQGAKPDGYTF | TGTGCCAGCAGGAGACAGGGGGCGAAGCCCGATGGCTACACCTTC
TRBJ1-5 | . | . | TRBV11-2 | CASSLGEGNQPQHF | TGTGCCAGCAGCTTAGGCGAAGGCAATCAGCCCCAGCATTTT
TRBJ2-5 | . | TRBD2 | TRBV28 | CASSLVASGTETQYF | TGTGCCAGCAGTTTAGTCGCTAGCGGGACTGAGACCCAGTACTTC
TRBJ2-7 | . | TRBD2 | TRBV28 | CASSFARDYSYEQYF | TGTGCCAGCAGTTTCGCCAGGGACTACTCCTACGAGCAGTACTTC
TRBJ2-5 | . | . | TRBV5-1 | CASSLATQETQYF | TGCGCCAGCAGCTTGGCCACTCAAGAGACCCAGTACTTC
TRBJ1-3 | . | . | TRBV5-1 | CASSLDRAYGNTIYF | TGCGCCAGCAGCTTGGACAGGGCCTATGGAAACACCATATATTTT
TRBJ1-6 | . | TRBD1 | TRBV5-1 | CASSLQGQGNSPLHF | TGCGCCAGCAGCTTACAGGGGCAGGGGAATTCACCCCTCCACTTT
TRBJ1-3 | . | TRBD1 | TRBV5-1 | CASSGTATSGNTIYF | TGCGCCAGCAGCGGGACAGCTACCTCTGGAAACACCATATATTTT
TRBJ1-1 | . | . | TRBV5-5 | CASTPMGALTTEAFF | TGTGCCAGCACCCCAATGGGGGCCCTCACCACTGAAGCTTTCTTT
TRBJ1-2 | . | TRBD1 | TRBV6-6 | CASSRTSGTGDNYGYTF | TGTGCCAGCAGTCGCACCTCCGGGACAGGGGACAACTATGGCTACACCTTC
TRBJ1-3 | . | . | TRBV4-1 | CASSQEGRGEGNTIYF | TGCGCCAGCAGCCAAGAGGGCCGGGGTGAAGGAAACACCATATATTTT
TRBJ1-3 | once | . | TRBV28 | CASSSRESGNTIYF | TGTGCCAGCAGTTCCAGGGAATCTGGAAACACCATATATTTT
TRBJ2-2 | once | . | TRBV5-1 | CASGIQDFAGELFF | TGCGCCAGCGGAATACAGGATTTTGCCGGGGAGCTGTTTTTT
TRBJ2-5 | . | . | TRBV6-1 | CASSEPGMDQYF | TGTGCCAGCAGTGAACCGGGGATGGACCAGTACTTC
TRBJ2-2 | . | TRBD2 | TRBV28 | CASSPAGTIHTGELFF | TGTGCCAGCAGTCCCGCCGGGACTATACACACCGGGGAGCTGTTTTTT
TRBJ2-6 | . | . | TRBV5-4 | CASSFKQGMRSGANVLTF | TGTGCCAGCAGCTTTAAGCAGGGTATGCGCTCTGGGGCCAACGTCCTGACTTTC
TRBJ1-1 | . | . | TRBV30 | CAWSGGIRNTEAFF | TGTGCCTGGAGTGGCGGGATACGGAACACTGAAGCTTTCTTT
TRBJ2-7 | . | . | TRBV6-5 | CASSYSRLVWNEQYF | TGTGCCAGCAGTTACTCGCGGTTAGTATGGAACGAGCAGTACTTC
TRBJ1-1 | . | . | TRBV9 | CASSVEHANTEAFF | TGTGCCAGCAGCGTAGAACACGCGAACACTGAAGCTTTCTTT
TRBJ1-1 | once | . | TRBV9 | CASSGGGLSNTEAFF | TGTGCCAGCAGTGGGGGCGGCCTCTCGAACACTGAAGCTTTCTTT
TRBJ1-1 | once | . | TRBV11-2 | CASSYTGIPNTEAFF | TGTGCCAGCAGCTACACAGGAATTCCGAACACTGAAGCTTTCTTT
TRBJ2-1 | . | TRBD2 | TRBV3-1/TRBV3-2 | CASSRDGGGLVSNEQFF | TGTGCCAGCAGCCGAGATGGCGGGGGACTAGTCTCCAATGAGCAGTTCTTC
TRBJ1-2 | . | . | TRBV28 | CASVLKPYGYTF | TGTGCCAGCGTTTTGAAGCCCTATGGCTACACCTTC
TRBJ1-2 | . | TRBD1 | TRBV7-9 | CASSATLGGLNFAF | TGTGCCAGCAGCGCAACCCTAGGGGGCCTTAACTTCGCCTTC
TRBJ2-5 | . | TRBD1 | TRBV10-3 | CAISASTGSEETQYF | TGTGCCATCAGCGCGTCGACAGGGTCGGAGGAGACCCAGTACTTC
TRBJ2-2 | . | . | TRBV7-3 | CASSLFSVRGPGELFF | TGTGCCAGCAGCTTATTTTCTGTCAGGGGACCCGGGGAGCTGTTTTTT
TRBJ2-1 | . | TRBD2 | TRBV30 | CAWSRGGGNEQFF | TGTGCCTGGAGTCGCGGGGGAGGGAATGAGCAGTTCTTC
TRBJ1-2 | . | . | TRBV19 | CATLGYGYTF | TGTGCCACCCTCGGGTATGGCTACACCTTC
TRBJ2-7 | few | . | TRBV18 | CASSPPRDTYEQYF | TGTGCCAGCTCACCACCGAGGGACACCTACGAGCAGTACTTC
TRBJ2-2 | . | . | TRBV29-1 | CSVDDREETGELFF | TGCAGCGTGGACGACAGGGAGGAAACCGGGGAGCTGTTTTTT
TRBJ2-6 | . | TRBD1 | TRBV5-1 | CASSIGTGLSGANVLTF | TGCGCCAGCAGCATAGGGACAGGGCTCTCTGGGGCCAACGTCCTGACTTTC
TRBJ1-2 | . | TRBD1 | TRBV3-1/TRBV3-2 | CASSRLTGGHGYTF | TGTGCCAGCAGCCGTTTAACAGGGGGGCATGGCTACACCTTC
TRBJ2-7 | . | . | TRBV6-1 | CASSEGASGVYEQYF | TGTGCCAGCAGTGAGGGGGCTAGCGGAGTCTACGAGCAGTACTTC
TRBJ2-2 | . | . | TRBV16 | CASSLGPEAGELFF | TGTGCCAGCAGCCTCGGTCCCGAGGCCGGGGAGCTGTTTTTT
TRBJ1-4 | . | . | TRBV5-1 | CASAQGTTNEKLFF | TGCGCCAGCGCGCAGGGAACCACGAATGAAAAACTGTTTTTT